This T cell receptor (beta chain) was sequenced in a study of identical twins (dated by TCRdb to about 2016). Describing the broader study: TCR alpha and beta repertoires from monozygotic twins, unrelated adults of various ages and cord blood were deep-sequenced to test whether fetal clonotypes persist. Replicate twin experiments were performed at different times using different library preparation protocols to rule out contamination.

With respect to this clonotype: Its antigen remains undetermined. One base away there is no much larger clone; base qualities are not given.

Every donor was a healthy Caucasian. Three pairs of female monozygotic twins, all aged roughly 18 to 29 years, made up the twin cohort. Positive isolation kits from Invitrogen were used to isolate the CD4+ and CD8+ T cell populations. Broad study findings and their caveats: Out-of-frame TCR alpha sharing in monozygotic twins was systematically underestimated by recombination models, whereas sharing between unrelated individuals was in agreement with the recombination models. In beta out-of-frame sequences, excess twin sharing was weaker, because having fewer shared sequences lowered the signal-to-noise ratio. Invariant T cells such as MAIT and iNKT could partly confound zero-insertion analyses, although diverse VJ usage argued against such confounding for most clonotypes. Abundant cord blood beta clonotypes carried fewer insertions; young adult naive repertoires showed a weaker similar trend, while memory repertoires showed none. Conclusions relied on cross-sectional statistical analysis, since the same donors could not be followed over many years. Compared with coincidental sharing between unrelated individuals, out-of-frame TCR alpha sequences shared between twins had an excess of sequences with low generation probability.

In the germline V gene, CDR1 corresponds to SGHDT and CDR2 to YYEEEE. From cysteine to phenylalanine, the CDR3 is 13 amino acids long. This entry keeps only the CDR3 DNA: 39 bases, framed from base 1. V loses 5 bases, J loses 0 bases, and the germline ends lie 9 bases apart. To prepare the library, 5' RACE was applied. Sequencer: Illumina HiSeq 2000. Template switching added a universal primer binding site, and the final cDNA carried a unique molecular identifier that allowed TCR cDNA molecules to be counted accurately. First-strand cDNA for TCR alpha and beta chains was synthesized from specific primers in the conserved constant-segment region. Each cDNA library was double barcoded, with a SMART-Mk sample barcode plus Illumina barcodes, to control for contamination. TruSeq adapter sequences along with Illumina sample barcodes were introduced in two successive PCR steps. The TCR alpha and beta cDNA libraries were sequenced on the Illumina HiSeq platform using custom primers. Regarding the original processing steps: Unique molecular identifiers were extracted from raw reads with MiGEC, and CDR3 positions were determined with MiXCR. Recombination models were inferred per individual with the repgenHMM and IGoR tools using an EM algorithm. Shared clonotype analysis was performed with the tcR package in R, normalizing sharing by the product of cloneset sizes. To study raw recombination free of thymic and clonal selection effects, out-of-frame nonproductive sequences were analyzed. TCRdb redid the processing of the public reads, applying fastp at Q25 and MiXCR, and retained in-frame beta chains. Under each unique CDR3 protein, matching rows form one entry showing the most common genes and DNA. The V and J calls reflect TCRdb's pipeline rather than the authors' work. The sample has 500,000 to 550,000 distinct CDR3 sequences on record, less than 25% of them singletons. Jointly, the top ten make up 0.75% to 0.95% of the sample.

The data were also submitted as part of a second study, on T cells expressing NK-cell markers. Looking at the second paper: Several donors provided sorted CD3+CD56+NKG2C+, CD3+CD56+NKG2C- and CD3+CD56-NKG2C+ T-cell subsets, whose TCR beta-chain repertoires were profiled. Of the eight sequenced donors, seven were found to be HCMV-seropositive and one was found to be HCMV-seronegative. To restrict sorting to alphabetaTCR-expressing T cells, an anti-gammadeltaTCR antibody was added in several experiments. In a handful of donors, the dominant CD3+CD56+NKG2C+ clonotypes were found to rank among the top 10 CD8+ clonotypes and to make up 1.0-7.0% of CD8+ T cells. Those dominant clonotypes were again the most abundant among CD3+CD56-NKG2C+ cells in a handful of donors, at roughly 25-60.1%. Whether the expanded NKG2C-expressing T cell clones were specific for HCMV antigens remained unclear. The eight sequenced donors were randomly selected healthy volunteers, three men and five women. HCMV-specific IgG was detected in serum with a commercial ELISA kit to determine HCMV serostatus. MIGEC was used to demultiplex reads and group reads by UMI, and MiTCR was used to assemble and quantify clonotypes. To exclude erroneous sequences, only TCR cDNA sequences supported by at least two reads were retained. The tcR package was used for downstream repertoire analysis, and clonotypes were matched across fractions by CDR3 nucleotide sequence plus V segment. VDJmatch was used to annotate antigen specificity against VDJdb, with one amino acid substitution allowed in CDR3.

The sequenced material came from CD4+ T cells sorted from blood. This TCR was recovered from a woman between 18 and 29 years old in good health. The chain is encoded by TRBV5-6 joined to TRBJ2-7; the D segment cannot be called with confidence. The DNA is as follows: TGTGCCAGCAGTTCTTTTCTCTCCTACGAGCAGTACTTC. Its protein reads: CASSSFLSYEQYF.